This TCR beta chain was obtained from a study of CD8+ T cells in alopecia areata. Reverse transcribed after extraction, RNA yielded cDNA as the sequencing template. Clones were read by immunoSEQ multiplex PCR, and TCRdb kept only the in-frame ones, dropping some. The sample contains 100,000 to 150,000 clones, 35% to 40% of which appear only once. Germline CDR1 and CDR2: MGHRA and YSYEKL. The V gene end was trimmed by 4 bases and the J gene end by 4 bases; junction bases not matched to a gene: 0. The CDR3 has 13 amino acids. This clone showed up just once. The sample was CD4+ T cells sorted from blood. The clonotype originates from a human donor with alopecia areata. This chain uses TRBV4-1 with TRBJ2-5, with TRBD2 matching over 10 bases. CDR3 bases: TGCGCCAGCAGCCGGACTAGCGGAGAGACCCAGTACTTC. Translated: CASSRTSGETQYF.